A selection of T cell receptor beta chains follows, all from one sample in a study of CD8+CD57+ T cells in acquired aplastic anemia. Each CDR3 protein gets one entry after TCRdb re-called the reads with MiXCR. The repertoire includes approximately 220,000 distinct CDR3 sequences, 40% to 50% of them detected once, and over 7.5% sits in the top ten. Input material: sorted CD4+, CD8+, or CD8+CD57+ T cells (not recorded which) from PBMCs. These receptors all come from a human donor with aplastic anemia. Both conserved end residues are part of each CDR3. The D gene is left open where the match is weak. Clone size, where shown, is once, few, many, or a class for clones that have expanded.

V	J	D	size	CDR3	DNA
TRBV7-3	TRBJ2-3	TRBD2	NA	CASSPQGLAGSDTQYF	TGTGCCAGCAGCCCTCAGGGACTAGCGGGGTCTGATACGCAGTATTTT
TRBV2	TRBJ2-5	TRBD1	NA	CASAILQGGRETQYF	TGTGCCAGCGCCATTCTACAGGGGGGAAGAGAGACCCAGTACTTC
TRBV7-9	TRBJ2-7	TRBD2	many	CASSRTTWASGGDEQYF	TGTGCCAGCAGCCGAACAACGTGGGCTAGCGGGGGAGACGAGCAGTACTTC
TRBV7-2	TRBJ1-2	NA	NA	CASSPVLGAYGYTF	TGTGCCAGCAGCCCAGTCCTGGGGGCCTATGGCTACACCTTC
TRBV7-9	TRBJ1-2	NA	many	CASSGGQRNYGYTF	TGTGCCAGCAGCGGGGGGCAGCGCAACTATGGCTACACCTTC
TRBV6-4	TRBJ1-6	TRBD1	NA	CASSLTGTGNSPLHF	TGTGCCAGCAGCTTGACCGGGACAGGGAATTCACCCCTCCACTTT
TRBV15	TRBJ2-3	NA	NA	CATSREAGAPDTQYF	TGTGCCACCAGCAGAGAGGCGGGGGCCCCAGATACGCAGTATTTT
TRBV9	TRBJ2-5	TRBD1	NA	CASSLQGRETQYF	TGTGCCAGCAGCTTACAGGGGAGAGAGACCCAGTACTTC
TRBV5-6	TRBJ1-5	NA	NA	CASSIVGVRSNQPQHF	TGTGCCAGTAGTATAGTGGGGGTTAGAAGCAATCAGCCCCAGCATTTT
TRBV15	TRBJ1-1	NA	NA	CATSIVGRTTDTEAFF	TGTGCCACCAGCATTGTCGGGCGCACAACGGACACTGAAGCTTTCTTT
TRBV7-9	TRBJ2-2	TRBD1	NA	CASSESWTGVGELFF	TGTGCCAGCAGTGAATCTTGGACAGGGGTTGGGGAGCTGTTTTTT
TRBV7-9	TRBJ2-7	TRBD2	many	CASSRGDEQYF	TGTGCCAGCAGCCGGGGGGACGAGCAGTACTTC
TRBV4-3	TRBJ1-5	TRBD1	NA	CASSQEGTGAATQPQHF	TGCGCCAGCAGCCAAGAAGGGACAGGGGCGGCCACTCAGCCCCAGCATTTT
TRBV19	TRBJ1-1	NA	NA	CASSTPGPAFF	TGTGCCAGCAGTACCCCCGGTCCCGCTTTCTTT
TRBV20-1	TRBJ2-5	TRBD2	NA	CSARTSGAKETQYF	TGCAGTGCCAGGACTAGCGGGGCAAAAGAGACCCAGTACTTC
TRBV7-9	TRBJ2-1	TRBD2	NA	CASSSTAGRDYNEQFF	TGTGCCAGCAGCTCCACAGCGGGGCGGGACTACAATGAGCAGTTCTTC
TRBV6-1	TRBJ1-6	NA	NA	CASSYRQPNQFTPHF	TGTGCCAGCAGTTACCGACAGCCGAACCAATTCACCCCTCACTTT
TRBV7-9	TRBJ2-1	TRBD2	many	CASSLGGVNNEQFF	TGTGCCAGCAGCCTGGGGGGGGTCAACAATGAGCAGTTCTTC
TRBV5-1	TRBJ2-6	NA	many	CASSLEQGIGANVLTF	TGCGCCAGCAGCTTGGAACAGGGAATTGGGGCCAACGTCCTGACTTTC
TRBV27	TRBJ1-6	NA	NA	CASSPEQVASSYNSPLHF	TGTGCCAGCAGTCCCGAACAGGTTGCTAGCTCCTATAATTCACCCCTCCACTTT
TRBV10-3	TRBJ1-1	NA	once	CAIFREAFF	TGTGCCATCTTCCGTGAAGCTTTCTTT
TRBV19	TRBJ2-7	TRBD2	NA	CASSRSGAVEQYF	TGTGCCAGCAGCCGAAGCGGGGCGGTCGAGCAGTACTTC
TRBV6-5	TRBJ1-1	NA	few	CASSEEAGGGGEAFF	TGTGCCAGCAGTGAAGAGGCTGGGGGCGGCGGTGAAGCTTTCTTT
TRBV28	TRBJ2-7	NA	NA	CASSFTARGVSHEQYF	TGTGCCAGCAGTTTTACGGCGAGGGGTGTGAGTCACGAGCAGTACTTC
TRBV7-9	TRBJ1-5	NA	many	CASSLADSSNQPQHF	TGTGCCAGCAGCTTGGCCGACAGCAGCAATCAGCCCCAGCATTTT
TRBV20-1	TRBJ1-1	NA	once	CSAGRRNTEAFF	TGCAGTGCCGGACGCAGGAACACTGAAGCTTTCTTT
TRBV4-3	TRBJ2-1	TRBD2	NA	CASSSMTSGGATNEQFF	TGCGCCAGCAGCTCTATGACAAGCGGGGGGGCAACCAATGAGCAGTTCTTC
TRBV24-1	TRBJ1-2	TRBD1	NA	CATSDPGLGGQGRNGYTF	TGTGCCACCAGTGACCCCGGTCTAGGAGGACAGGGGAGAAATGGCTACACCTTC
TRBV6-6	TRBJ1-2	NA	many	CASSSPREGGNGYTF	TGTGCCAGCAGTTCCCCTCGAGAGGGAGGGAATGGCTACACCTTC